The rows below give T cell receptor beta chains drawn from one sample of a study of beta chain features in type 1 diabetes. The method was immunoSEQ multiplex PCR; TCRdb's version includes in-frame clones alone and lacks a portion of them. This table has roughly 400,000 clones, 8% to 10% appearing once. Sequenced sample: central memory CD4+ T cells from blood. All receptors derive from a man aged 25 to 40 with type 1 diabetes. CDR3s include the opening cysteine and the closing phenylalanine or tryptophan. The D gene is left open where the match is weak. Only some rows state a clone size, as once, few, many or a class for expanded clones.

J: TRBJ2-7; size: NA; D: NA; V: TRBV6-1; DNA: TGTGCCAGCAGGCCAGCCTCCTACGAGCAGTACTTC; CDR3: CASRPASYEQYF
J: TRBJ2-7; size: NA; D: TRBD1; V: TRBV7-2; DNA: TGTGCCAGCAGCTCGACAGGGGTGAACTACGAGCAGTACTTC; CDR3: CASSSTGVNYEQYF
J: TRBJ2-2; size: NA; D: TRBD2; V: TRBV11-2; DNA: TGTGCCAGCAGCTTAGCCGGGAGGGCGACCGGGGAGCTGTTTTTT; CDR3: CASSLAGRATGELFF
J: TRBJ1-5; size: NA; D: NA; V: TRBV2; DNA: TGTGCCAGCAGGGCAGATAGCAATCAGCCCCAGCATTTT; CDR3: CASRADSNQPQHF
J: TRBJ1-5; size: many; D: TRBD1; V: TRBV2; DNA: TGTGCCAGCAGGCGGACAGGGAGTCGCAATCAGCCCCAGCATTTT; CDR3: CASRRTGSRNQPQHF
J: TRBJ2-7; size: few; D: NA; V: TRBV7-2; DNA: TGTGCCAGCACCTTCCCGGGCAACTACGAGCAGTACTTC; CDR3: CASTFPGNYEQYF
J: TRBJ1-1; size: NA; D: NA; V: TRBV25-1; DNA: TGTGCCAGCAGTGAGGGTGGGAAGACTGAAGCTTTCTTT; CDR3: CASSEGGKTEAFF
J: TRBJ2-1; size: few; D: TRBD2; V: TRBV6-5; DNA: TGTGCCAGCAGCTACGGACTAGCGGGACTTAGGCTGTTCTTC; CDR3: CASSYGLAGLRLFF
J: TRBJ1-3; size: NA; D: TRBD1; V: TRBV29-1; DNA: TGCAGCGTTCAGAGACAGGGACCTGGAAACACCATATATTTT; CDR3: CSVQRQGPGNTIYF
J: TRBJ2-3; size: NA; D: NA; V: TRBV5-1; DNA: TGCGCCAGCAGTAGGAGGGGGCAAGTGAGCACAGATACGCAGTATTTT; CDR3: CASSRRGQVSTDTQYF
J: TRBJ2-5; size: few; D: TRBD1; V: TRBV5-4; DNA: TGTGCCAGCAGTCCGGGACAGGGGATCGTCAAGGAGACCCAGTACTTC; CDR3: CASSPGQGIVKETQYF
J: TRBJ2-2; size: NA; D: NA; V: TRBV5-1; DNA: TGCGCCAGCAGCACCGACACCGGGGAGCTGTTTTTT; CDR3: CASSTDTGELFF
J: TRBJ2-3; size: few; D: TRBD2; V: TRBV20-1; DNA: TGCAGTGCTCCTTCTAGCGGGACGCAGTATTTT; CDR3: CSAPSSGTQYF
J: TRBJ2-1; size: few; D: TRBD1; V: TRBV27; DNA: TGTGCCAGCAGTACTTGGACAGGTTACAATGAGCAGTTCTTC; CDR3: CASSTWTGYNEQFF
J: TRBJ1-1; size: NA; D: TRBD1; V: TRBV18; DNA: TGTGCCAGCTCACCCACAGGGGCCATGAACACTGAAGCTTTCTTT; CDR3: CASSPTGAMNTEAFF
J: TRBJ2-2; size: many; D: NA; V: TRBV10-3; DNA: TGTGCCATCAGTGCCGACTACAACACCGGGGAGCTGTTTTTT; CDR3: CAISADYNTGELFF